Below, 8 T cell receptor beta chains from the same sample are listed, as sequenced in a study of identical twins. TCRdb called the 5' RACE reads again in MiXCR, with one record for every CDR3 protein. Among 200,000 to 250,000 distinct CDR3 sequences listed, approximately 7.9% were seen once. The sample also formed part of further work on yellow fever vaccine responses in identical twins.

The source material was CD8+ T cells sorted from blood. These receptors came from a woman younger than 35 in good health.

This chain links TRBV3-1 with TRBJ1-6; the match to TRBD1 covers 9 bases. The V segment lost 5 bases and the J segment 10 bases; nucleotides outside the gene matches: 6. Germline V gene data show CDR1 as LGHDT and CDR2 as YNNKEL (reference sequence). This CDR3 is built from 14 residues. CDR3 amino acids: CASSSGTGRSPLHF. The CDR3 region has the DNA TGTGCCAGCAGCTCCGGGACAGGGAGGTCACCCCTCCACTTT.

This chain connects TRBV12-3 or TRBV12-4 to TRBJ2-3; maybe TRBD2 (6 bases). Deletions cut 4 bases from V and 6 bases from J, with 17 bases between. CDR3 length equals 15 residues. The DNA for the CDR3 is TGTGCCAGCAGTTCGGGACTCCGGGTCGGGGATACGCAGTATTTT. Protein sequence: CASSSGLRVGDTQYF.

This clonotype was counted at least ten times. The CDR3 region is CASSVTSGGAQETQYF. CDR3 bases: TGCGCCAGCAGCGTTACTAGCGGGGGGGCCCAAGAGACCCAGTACTTC. The V and J genes are TRBV5-1 and TRBJ2-5; 13 bases align to TRBD2. Trimming at V came to 4 bases and at J to 1 base, leaving 4 bases not matched to a gene. CDR3 length equals 16 residues. The germline CDR1 and CDR2 sequences are SGHRS and YFSETQ.

This clonotype turned up a few times. The gene calls are TRBV6-4 and TRBJ2-3; 7 bases map to TRBD1. This CDR3 region has 14 residues. Germline CDR1 and CDR2: MRHNA and SNTAGT. V shed 4 bases, J shed 4 bases, and the junction held 5 bases outside the gene matches. CDR3 sequence: CASSGTTGADTQYF. The CDR3 coding sequence is TGTGCCAGCAGTGGGACAACAGGGGCAGATACGCAGTATTTT.

This clonotype was detected only a few times. The chain carries TRBV9 and TRBJ2-3; 8 nucleotides agree with TRBD2. V trimming: 0 bases; J trimming: 5 bases; junction bases outside the gene matches: 2. Per the germline V gene, CDR1 is SGDLS and CDR2 is YYNGEE. This CDR3 has 14 amino acids. The CDR3 protein is CASSVVAGKDTQYF. DNA of the CDR3: TGTGCCAGCAGCGTAGTAGCGGGAAAAGATACGCAGTATTTT.

This clonotype was observed many times. The gene calls are TRBV12-3 or TRBV12-4 and TRBJ2-2, with D tentatively TRBD2 (6 bases). The V end lost 1 base, the J end lost 7 bases, and 10 bases lay between the germline ends. This CDR3 is 14 amino acids long. For the CDR3, the DNA is TGTGCCAGCAGTTTAGTTGGGGGGTTCGGGGAGCTGTTTTTT. Its protein product is CASSLVGGFGELFF.

V usage is TRBV5-8 and J usage is TRBJ2-7, with D possibly being TRBD1 (6 bases). The CDR3 runs to 13 residues. In germline, CDR1 is SGHTS, CDR2 YDEGEE. V was trimmed by 10 bases and J by 3 bases, leaving 17 bases between them. The CDR3 region has the DNA TGTGCCTCTTATGGACAGCACGGCTACGAGCAGTACTTC. This sequence encodes CASYGQHGYEQYF.

The chain carries TRBV6-5 and TRBJ2-7, with TRBD1 as a possible D gene (6 bases). The germline V gene has CDR1 MNHEY and CDR2 SVGAGI. The CDR3 is made up of 12 amino acids. Deletions cut 4 bases from V and 6 bases from J, with 10 bases between. The CDR3 here is CASSSTGGEQYF. CDR3 sequence (DNA): TGTGCCAGCAGTTCGACAGGAGGCGAGCAGTACTTC.